This T cell receptor (beta chain) was profiled in a study of OX40 agonist ivuxolimab in advanced cancers. Looking at the study overall: Checkpoint inhibitors had been given previously to roughly 36% of patients.

This CDR3 spans 14 amino acids. Some clones are missing from TCRdb's copy, which holds only in-frame ones; the method was immunoSEQ multiplex PCR. The sample consists of approximately 77,000 clones, approximately 92% of them appearing once. The sequence was collected from an adult with an advanced solid tumor such as melanoma, head and neck, liver or kidney cancer. This sample comprised CD4+ or CD8+ T cells sorted from blood, obtained in a trial of the OX40 agonist ivuxolimab. The V gene is TRBV21-1, the J gene TRBJ2-1; the D call of TRBD1 is as the table states it, not checked on the DNA. TRBV21-1 is a pseudogene locus. This CDR3 is CASSLGTGVNEQFF. In DNA, the CDR3 is TGTGCCAGCAGCCTTGGGACAGGGGTCAATGAGCAGTTCTTC.